The next 24 T cell receptor beta chains were all read from a single sample in a study of graft-versus-host responses after intestinal transplantation. No antigens are known for them. Produced via immunoSEQ multiplex PCR; TCRdb's table is partial and in-frame only. Of about 110,000 clones listed, just over 90% are singletons. Sequences were derived from unstimulated CD4+ T cells sorted from spleen or lymph node cells, sampled before transplant. The receptors were gathered from a human donor who was the organ donor for an intestinal transplant.

The V gene is TRBV5-6, the J gene TRBJ1-6, with D possibly TRBD1 on 6 matching bases. In germline, CDR1 is SGHDT, CDR2 YYEEEE. V was pared by 3 bases and J by 4 bases, with 11 bases between. This CDR3 has 15 amino acids. DNA of the CDR3: TGTGCCAGCAGCTCCGGACAGTCATATAATTCACCCCTCCACTTT. Translating it yields CASSSGQSYNSPLHF.

This rearrangement joins TRBV5-4 to TRBJ2-3; D uncertain. This CDR3 has 12 residues. The germline V gene encodes CDR1 SGHNT and CDR2 YYREEE (reference sequence). Trimming left V 4 bases short and J 7 bases short, with 10 bases between. The CDR3 reads CASSPLGNTQYF. The CDR3, as DNA: TGTGCCAGCAGCCCCCTAGGAAATACGCAGTATTTT.

The chain uses TRBV7-6 and TRBJ2-3, with 12 positions matching TRBD2. The ends lost 4 bases at V and 7 bases at J; junction bases unmatched: 12. From germline, CDR1 is SGHVS and CDR2 FNYEAQ. The CDR3 is made up of 17 amino acids. The CDR3 protein is CASSSGLAGRIGYTQYF. The CDR3 DNA sequence: TGTGCCAGCAGCTCCGGACTAGCGGGACGGATTGGGTATACGCAGTATTTT.

The chain carries TRBV4-1 and TRBJ2-3; 7 bases map to TRBD1. Trimming cost V 4 bases and J 1 base; bases outside gene matches: 5. This CDR3 spans 15 amino acids. Germline CDR1 and CDR2: MGHRA and YSYEKL. This CDR3 reads CASSRNQGGTDTQYF. CDR3 DNA: TGCGCCAGCAGCCGTAACCAGGGGGGCACAGATACGCAGTATTTT.

The chain is built from TRBV30 and TRBJ1-1; TRBD1 might be the D (5 bases). This CDR3 region has 12 residues. Trimming cost V 0 bases and J 11 bases, with 13 bases left between them. From germline, CDR1 is GTSNPN and CDR2 SVGIG (reference sequence). Here the CDR3 DNA reads TGTGCCTGGAGTGTACCGGTCCAGGGCGCTTTCTTT. As protein: CAWSVPVQGAFF.

The CDR3 is CASSLRPTGELFF. In nucleotides, the CDR3 is TGCGCCAGCAGCTTGCGCCCCACCGGGGAGCTGTTTTTT. The J gene is TRBJ2-2, the V gene TRBV5-1; no definite D call. The germline V gene has CDR1 SGHRS and CDR2 YFSETQ. The length of the CDR3 is 13 residues. V was cut by 1 base and J by 4 bases, with 5 bases left in between.

The CDR3 loop reads CASRAPAGDTF. The CDR3 region has the DNA TGTGCCAGCCGGGCCCCCGCGGGGGACACCTTC. The chain recombines TRBV2 with TRBJ1-2; possibly TRBD1 for D (5 bases). Trimming shortened V by 8 bases and J by 12 bases, and 16 bases separated the two germline ends. The CDR3 totals 11 residues. The germline V gene has CDR1 SNHLY and CDR2 FYNNEI. Filled out from reference TRBV2 and TRBJ1-2, the complete variable domain reads EPEVTQTPSHQVTQMGQEVILRCVPISNHLYFYWYRQILGQKVEFLVSFYNNEISEKSEIFDDQFSVERPDGSNFTLKIRSTKLEDSAMYFCASRAPAGDTFGSGTRLTVV.

The chain uses TRBV6-5 and TRBJ2-2, with 8 bases lining up with TRBD1. Germline-derived CDR1 and CDR2 are MNHEY and SVGAGI. V was clipped by 10 bases and J by 5 bases; unmatched bases: 12. The CDR3 extends over 15 amino acids. The CDR3 DNA reads as TGTGCCACACAGAATGACAGGGGTGGTACCGGGGAGCTGTTTTTT. This sequence encodes CATQNDRGGTGELFF.

The chain combines TRBV5-1 with TRBJ2-7; 7 bases fit TRBD1. The CDR3 has 14 residues. Germline V gives CDR1 SGHRS, CDR2 YFSETQ. J gave up 0 bases and V 5 bases, and 5 bases lay outside the gene matches. The CDR3 DNA sequence: TGCGCCAGCAGGGGGACAGCTAGCTCCTACGAGCAGTACTTC. Its translation is CASRGTASSYEQYF.

The chain carries TRBV2 and TRBJ2-5; TRBD1 might be the D (5 bases). V was trimmed by 2 bases and J by 5 bases, leaving 12 bases between them. This CDR3 is 14 amino acids long. Germline V lookup: CDR1 SNHLY, CDR2 FYNNEI. The CDR3 DNA sequence: TGTGCCAGCAGTGAATTAACAGGACGGGAGACCCAGTACTTC. Translated: CASSELTGRETQYF.

The chain is built from TRBV28 and TRBJ1-2; no clear D gene. Germline V gene lookup returns CDR1 MDHEN and CDR2 SYDVKM. The CDR3 totals 13 residues. Trimming shortened V by 5 bases and J by 8 bases, and 15 bases separated the two germline ends. DNA for the CDR3: TGTGCCAGCAGTCCCATGCCCCTGAGGGGCTACACCTTC. Protein product: CASSPMPLRGYTF.

The CDR3 reads CASSSSTGGSGYTF. The CDR3 DNA reads as TGTGCCAGCAGCTCGTCGACAGGGGGCAGCGGCTACACCTTC. The rearrangement joins TRBV7-2 to TRBJ1-2; 10 bases map to TRBD1. Germline values: CDR1 SGHTA, CDR2 FQGNSA. The length of the CDR3 is 14 residues. V lost 4 bases to trimming and J lost 8 bases; unmatched junction nucleotides: 7.

The count of this clone is one. V and J are TRBV6-1 and TRBJ2-5; the D gene is possibly TRBD2 (6 bases). In germline, CDR1 is MNHNS, CDR2 SASEGT. V was clipped by 5 bases and J by 4 bases, with 8 bases between them. The CDR3 sequence is 12 residues long. In nucleotides, the CDR3 is TGTGCCAGCAGTACTAGCTCAGAGACCCAGTACTTC. Its protein is CASSTSSETQYF.

This chain uses TRBV7-9 with TRBJ2-3; D not certain. V was trimmed by 5 bases and J by 1 base, leaving 13 bases between them. Germline V gene sequence: CDR1 SEHNR, CDR2 FQNEAQ (reference sequence). The length of the CDR3 is 15 residues. CDR3 in DNA: TGTGCCAGCAGCGCACGGCGGCTAGGCACAGATACGCAGTATTTT. This sequence encodes CASSARRLGTDTQYF.

The table lists this clone with a count of one. The genes are TRBV6-5 and TRBJ2-3; 8 bases align to TRBD1. The trim removed 7 bases at V and 3 bases at J, leaving 6 bases unmatched. In germline, CDR1 is MNHEY, CDR2 SVGAGI. The CDR3 is made up of 14 amino acids. The CDR3 spells CASMQGARTDTQYF. The CDR3 region has the DNA TGTGCCAGCATGCAGGGGGCGAGAACAGATACGCAGTATTTT.

The genes are TRBV9 and TRBJ2-1, with D possibly being TRBD1 (5 bases). The V gene lost 4 bases and the J gene lost 5 bases, with 16 bases spanning the gap. The germline CDR1 and CDR2 sequences are SGDLS and YYNGEE. The CDR3 spans 15 residues. For the CDR3, the DNA is TGTGCCAGCAGCCCCCGGATGTTGGACAACAATGAGCAGTTCTTC. It yields the protein CASSPRMLDNNEQFF.

The rearrangement joins TRBV2 to TRBJ2-7; 7 nucleotides agree with TRBD1. Germline V gene sequence: CDR1 SNHLY, CDR2 FYNNEI. With 5 bases clipped from V and 3 bases from J, the junction kept 4 bases outside the gene matches. The CDR3 sequence is 13 residues long. As DNA, the CDR3 is TGTGCCAGCAGTCTGACAGGGTTCTACGAGCAGTACTTC. Translated: CASSLTGFYEQYF.

The V and J genes are TRBV9 and TRBJ2-5; 14 nucleotides align to TRBD2. Matching the DNA end better, TRBJ2-7 makes the J call doubtful. Germline CDR1 reads SGDLS; CDR2 reads YYNGEE. The length of the CDR3 is 14 residues. The CDR3: CAGGGTSGGYEQYF. DNA for the CDR3: TGTGCCGGTGGAGGGACTAGCGGGGGCTACGAGCAGTACTTC.

The rearrangement links TRBV4-2 to TRBJ2-1; D uncertain. Germline V gene sequence: CDR1 LGHNA, CDR2 YNFKEQ. Trimming stripped 0 bases from V and 6 bases from J, with 12 bases between. The CDR3 loop spans 15 amino acids. The CDR3 sequence: CASSQDGSASNEQFF. CDR3 DNA: TGTGCCAGCAGCCAAGATGGGTCGGCTTCCAATGAGCAGTTCTTC.

The CDR3 DNA reads as TGCGCCAGCAAAGCGGGAGACCGCGAGACCCAGTACTTC. Amino acid sequence: CASKAGDRETQYF. The chain employs TRBV10-2 and TRBJ2-5; 8 positions agree with TRBD2. The CDR3 covers 13 residues. Germline trimming cut 7 bases from V and 5 bases from J; bases unmatched to any gene: 6. Per the germline V gene, CDR1 is WSHSY and CDR2 is SAAADI.

A single count supports this clone. The rearrangement joins TRBV11-2 to TRBJ2-1; TRBD2 might be the D (5 bases). Per the germline V gene, CDR1 is SGHAT and CDR2 is FQNNGV. The CDR3 has 13 residues. Trimming took off 5 bases at V and 6 bases at J, with 11 bases between the two ends. The CDR3 sequence is CASSARLLNEQFF. Here the CDR3 DNA reads TGTGCCAGCAGCGCCCGACTACTCAATGAGCAGTTCTTC.

CDR3 sequence: CASRSTSLVVHEQFF. The CDR3 DNA sequence: TGTGCCAGCAGATCGACTAGCTTAGTCGTCCATGAGCAGTTCTTC. The gene calls are TRBV2 and TRBJ2-1, with TRBD2 identical over 7 bases. Unmatched junction bases numbered 13, after V lost 6 bases and J lost 8 bases. Per the germline V gene, CDR1 is SNHLY and CDR2 is FYNNEI. The CDR3 runs to 15 residues.

V and J are TRBV27 and TRBJ2-1, with TRBD2 identical over 10 bases. Germline V gene data show CDR1 as MNHEY and CDR2 as SMNVEV (reference sequence). This CDR3 contains 14 residues. Trimming cost V 7 bases and J 9 bases; bases outside gene matches: 9. CDR3 in amino acids: CASIPLAGVREQFF. In DNA form, the CDR3 reads TGTGCCAGCATCCCTCTAGCGGGAGTACGTGAGCAGTTCTTC.

The chain couples TRBV5-1 to TRBJ2-7, with D perhaps matching TRBD2 (6 bases). The CDR3 loop spans 16 amino acids. Germline CDR1 is SGHRS and CDR2 is YFSETQ. The ends were cut back, 2 bases at V and 2 bases at J, with 17 bases in the middle. This CDR3 reads CASSFRPEGRAYEQYF. CDR3 in DNA: TGCGCCAGCAGCTTTAGGCCGGAGGGCCGGGCCTACGAGCAGTACTTC.